The clone carrying this T cell receptor (beta chain) has just a few counts. Its antigen is not known. Mismatch with germline at one junction end may stem from a read error. This sample stems from a study of Graves' ophthalmopathy and Graves' hyperthyroidism. Points from the study as a whole: Detected in blood as well were most expanded thyroid clonotypes with frequency above 0.001.

Active ophthalmopathy (CAS at least 3, NOSPECS at least 4), lasting under 3 months. RNA served as the template for amplifying TCR beta CDR3 regions. HTBI-primed first-round RT-PCR preceded second-round multiplex PCR. TCRdb analysed the multiplex PCR reads with MiXCR anew, one entry per CDR3 protein. The profile shows about 220,000 distinct CDR3 sequences, roughly 21% of them singletons. The CDR3 is 14 amino acids. Germline CDR1 is SNHLY and CDR2 is FYNNEI. The sequence derives from a woman aged 50 to 60 with Graves' ophthalmopathy. The sample comprised peripheral blood. This chain uses TRBV2 with TRBJ1-1; D unclear. CDR3 in amino acids: CASSEVRFNTEACF. The CDR3 DNA is TGTGCCAGCAGTGAGGTCAGATTTAACACTGAAGCTTGCTTT.